This T cell receptor beta chain was found in a study of ipilimumab plus nivolumab after autologous stem cell transplantation. Assay: immunoSEQ multiplex PCR; the TCRdb copy retains only in-frame clones and omits some. The table lists some 45,000 clones, approximately 91% of them singletons. CDR1 is SGHTA, CDR2 FQGNSA, per germline. There are 16 residues in the CDR3. The ends were cut back, 0 bases at V and 3 bases at J, with 12 bases in the middle. This sample comprised PBMCs, obtained in a trial of ipilimumab plus nivolumab as post-transplant consolidation. The receptor comes from a male donor with multiple myeloma. The chain carries TRBV7-2 and TRBJ2-1, with D possibly TRBD1 on 5 matching bases. CDR3 sequence: CASSLAQATNYNEQFF. Written as DNA, the CDR3 is TGTGCCAGCAGCTTAGCACAGGCGACGAACTACAATGAGCAGTTCTTC.